This T cell receptor beta chain was retrieved from a study of beta chain features in type 1 diabetes. Study information: The study examined some 110,000,000 sorted cells across all samples. Study-level points and caveats: Insertion counts at VDJ junctions were lower in type 1 diabetes patients, who also showed more deletions there. When Type 1 diabetes patients were examined, their TCRB CDR3s proved moderately but significantly shorter in all four CD4+ subsets.

A note on this clone: The antigen is unknown.

This CDR3 contains 14 residues. Germline V gene data show CDR1 as SGDLS and CDR2 as YYNGEE. V lost 4 bases and J 1 base, leaving 11 bases between the germline ends. What was sequenced were expressed TCRB transcripts, since all of the isolated RNA had been reverse transcribed. Clones were read by immunoSEQ multiplex PCR, and TCRdb kept only the in-frame ones, dropping some. The sample holds about 930,000 clones, 15% to 20% seen once. Every participating donor gave one draw, a heparinised blood sample averaging roughly 100 mL. Specimen: naive CD4+ T cells from blood. V and J are TRBV9 and TRBJ1-1, with D unresolved. This TCR came from a woman aged 18 to 35 in good health. The DNA of the CDR3 is TGTGCCAGCAGCACCCGACGGGAGAACACTGAAGCTTTCTTT. Protein: CASSTRRENTEAFF.